The rows below give T cell receptor beta chains drawn from one sample of a study of cytomegalovirus exposure and HLA in healthy donors. Profiled with immunoSEQ multiplex PCR; TCRdb holds only in-frame clones, not every one. The table shows about 160,000 clones, with 80% to 90% occurring only once. The sample consisted of PBMCs. The receptors derive from a woman in her late teens or twenties in good health and CMV-seronegative. Each CDR3 is given with its conserved first and last residue. D genes are given only for firm matches. Expanded clones get a size class; other rows say once, few or many, or leave the size out.

V gene	D gene	clone size	J gene	CDR3 protein	CDR3 DNA
TRBV25-1	TRBD2	.	TRBJ2-2	CASSASGRDYTGELFF	TGTGCCAGCAGTGCTAGCGGGAGGGACTACACCGGGGAGCTGTTTTTT
TRBV2	.	.	TRBJ1-2	CASSGDRTPYGYTF	TGTGCCAGCAGTGGTGACAGGACGCCCTATGGCTACACCTTC
TRBV7-2	.	.	TRBJ1-5	CASSLDRYQPQHF	TGTGCCAGCAGCTTAGATCGGTATCAGCCCCAGCATTTT
TRBV28	TRBD2	few	TRBJ2-1	CASSLVTSGSHNEQFF	TGTGCCAGCAGTTTAGTGACTAGCGGGAGTCACAATGAGCAGTTCTTC
TRBV28	.	.	TRBJ2-6	CASIAVGRTLWGANVLTF	TGTGCCAGCATAGCGGTCGGAAGAACTCTCTGGGGGGCCAACGTCCTGACTTTC
TRBV28	.	.	TRBJ2-7	CASSNGQFHEQYF	TGTGCCAGCTCGAACGGACAGTTCCACGAGCAGTACTTC
TRBV10-1	TRBD2	.	TRBJ2-3	CASSDLRTSGGTDTQYF	TGCGCCAGCAGTGACCTTAGGACTAGCGGGGGCACAGATACGCAGTATTTT
TRBV7-9	TRBD1	.	TRBJ2-7	CASSLVDTGQGYSYEQYF	TGTGCCAGCAGCCTAGTAGACACGGGACAGGGGTACTCCTACGAGCAGTACTTC
TRBV29-1	.	.	TRBJ2-7	CSVGETSYEQYF	TGCAGCGTGGGAGAGACATCCTACGAGCAGTACTTC
TRBV6-1	TRBD1	.	TRBJ1-5	CASRSWDSQPQHF	TGTGCCAGCAGATCATGGGACAGTCAGCCCCAGCATTTT
TRBV4-1	.	.	TRBJ1-2	CASSQELRGFGYTF	TGCGCCAGCAGCCAAGAGCTTAGGGGGTTCGGCTACACCTTC
TRBV6-1	.	.	TRBJ2-7	CATSNGGRPYEQYF	TGTGCCACCTCAAACGGGGGAAGACCCTACGAGCAGTACTTC
TRBV6-1	.	.	TRBJ1-6	CASRGDWGGPLHF	TGTGCCAGCAGGGGGGACTGGGGAGGACCCCTCCACTTT
TRBV5-1	TRBD2	.	TRBJ2-1	CASSLMVPTSGGARSYNEQFF	TGCGCCAGCAGCTTGATGGTCCCGACTAGCGGGGGGGCCAGGTCCTACAATGAGCAGTTCTTC